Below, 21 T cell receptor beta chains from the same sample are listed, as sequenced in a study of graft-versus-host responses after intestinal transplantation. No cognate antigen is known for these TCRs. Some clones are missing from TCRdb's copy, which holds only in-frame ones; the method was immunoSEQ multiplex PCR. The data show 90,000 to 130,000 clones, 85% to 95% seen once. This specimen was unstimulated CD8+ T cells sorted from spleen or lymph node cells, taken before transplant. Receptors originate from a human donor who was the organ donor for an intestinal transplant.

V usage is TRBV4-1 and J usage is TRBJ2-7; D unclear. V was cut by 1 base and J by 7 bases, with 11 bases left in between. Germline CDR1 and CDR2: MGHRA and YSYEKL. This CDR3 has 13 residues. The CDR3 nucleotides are TGCGCCAGCAGCCAAGTCAACCGGCGTGAGCAGTACTTC. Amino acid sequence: CASSQVNRREQYF.

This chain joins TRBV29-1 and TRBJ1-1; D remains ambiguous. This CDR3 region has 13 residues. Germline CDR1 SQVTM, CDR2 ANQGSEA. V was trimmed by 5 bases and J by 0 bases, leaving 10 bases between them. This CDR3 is CSVSGRLNTEAFF. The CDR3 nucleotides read TGCAGCGTTTCCGGACGGCTGAACACTGAAGCTTTCTTT.

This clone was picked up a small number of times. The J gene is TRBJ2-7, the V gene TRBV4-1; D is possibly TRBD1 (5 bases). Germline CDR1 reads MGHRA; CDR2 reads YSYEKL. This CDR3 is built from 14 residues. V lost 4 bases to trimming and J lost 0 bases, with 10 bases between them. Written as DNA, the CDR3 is TGCGCCAGCAGCCGATTGACAGACTCCTACGAGCAGTACTTC. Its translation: CASSRLTDSYEQYF.

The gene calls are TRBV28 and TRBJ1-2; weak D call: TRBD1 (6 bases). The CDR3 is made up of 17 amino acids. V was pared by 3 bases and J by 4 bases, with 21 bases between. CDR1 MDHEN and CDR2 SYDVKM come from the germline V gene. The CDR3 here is CASSFQGVWGLSYGYTF. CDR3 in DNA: TGTGCCAGCAGTTTCCAGGGAGTATGGGGGCTTAGCTATGGCTACACCTTC.

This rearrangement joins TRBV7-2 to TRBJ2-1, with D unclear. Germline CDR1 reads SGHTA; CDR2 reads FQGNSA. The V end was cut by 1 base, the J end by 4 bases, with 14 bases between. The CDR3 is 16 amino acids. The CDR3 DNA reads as TGTGCCAGCAGCTTAGGCAAAGGGCGGAGATACAATGAGCAGTTCTTC. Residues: CASSLGKGRRYNEQFF.

This CDR3 reads CASSPYSHSTDTQYF. The DNA of the CDR3 is TGCGCCAGCAGCCCCTACTCTCACAGCACAGATACGCAGTATTTT. The rearrangement uses TRBV4-1 and TRBJ2-3, with D unclear. The V end was cut by 4 bases, the J end by 0 bases, with 11 bases between. Germline loops: CDR1 MGHRA, CDR2 YSYEKL. The CDR3 has 15 residues.

The CDR3 DNA sequence: TGTGCCAGTAGCCCACAGGGAGGAGGCACTGAAGCTTTCTTT. Amino acid sequence: CASSPQGGGTEAFF. The chain employs TRBV19 and TRBJ1-1; a possible D gene is TRBD1 (6 bases). In germline, CDR1 is LNHDA, CDR2 SQIVND (reference sequence). V was cut by 6 bases and J by 4 bases, with 15 bases left in between. The CDR3 length is 14 residues.

CDR3 in DNA: TGTGCCAGCAGTTTGCACAGGGGCTCCGAGCAGTACTTC. It specifies CASSLHRGSEQYF. The V call is TRBV6-5, the J call TRBJ2-7; 7 bases are a match to TRBD1. CDR1 and CDR2 from the germline V gene are MNHEY and SVGAGI. The CDR3 totals 13 residues. J was trimmed by 6 bases and V by 4 bases; bases with no gene match: 6.

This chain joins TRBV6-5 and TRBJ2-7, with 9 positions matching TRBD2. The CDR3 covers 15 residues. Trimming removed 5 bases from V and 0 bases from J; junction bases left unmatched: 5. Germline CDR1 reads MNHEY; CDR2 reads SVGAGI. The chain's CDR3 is CASSPRLAASYEQYF. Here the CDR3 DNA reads TGTGCCAGCAGTCCCCGACTAGCGGCCTCCTACGAGCAGTACTTC.

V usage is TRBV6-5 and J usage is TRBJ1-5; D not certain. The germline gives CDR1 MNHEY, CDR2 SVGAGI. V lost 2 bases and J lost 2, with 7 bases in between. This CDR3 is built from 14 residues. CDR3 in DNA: TGTGCCAGCAGTTACAGGTTCGGCAATCAGCCCCAGCATTTT. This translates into CASSYRFGNQPQHF.

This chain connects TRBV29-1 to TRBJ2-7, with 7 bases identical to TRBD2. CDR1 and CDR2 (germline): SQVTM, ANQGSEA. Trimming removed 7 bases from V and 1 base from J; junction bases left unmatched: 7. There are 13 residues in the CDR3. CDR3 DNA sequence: TGCAGCGCCCGGGGACTAACTTCCTACGAGCAGTACTTC. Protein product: CSARGLTSYEQYF.

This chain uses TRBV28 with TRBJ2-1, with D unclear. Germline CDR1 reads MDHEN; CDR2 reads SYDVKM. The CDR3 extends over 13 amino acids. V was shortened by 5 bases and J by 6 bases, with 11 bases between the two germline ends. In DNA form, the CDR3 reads TGTGCCAGCAGTCAGGACGTCCCCAATGAGCAGTTCTTC. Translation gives CASSQDVPNEQFF.

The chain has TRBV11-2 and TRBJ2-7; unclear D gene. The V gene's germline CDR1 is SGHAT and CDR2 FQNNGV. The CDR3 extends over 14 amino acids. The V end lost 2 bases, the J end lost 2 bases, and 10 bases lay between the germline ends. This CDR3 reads CASSLNSVPYEQYF. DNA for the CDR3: TGTGCCAGCAGCTTAAATTCTGTACCCTACGAGCAGTACTTC.

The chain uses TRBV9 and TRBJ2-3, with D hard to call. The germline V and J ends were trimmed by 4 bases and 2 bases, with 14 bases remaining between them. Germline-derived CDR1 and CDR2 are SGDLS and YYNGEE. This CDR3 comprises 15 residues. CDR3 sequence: CASSFRPQPTDTQYF. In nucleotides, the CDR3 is TGTGCCAGCAGCTTCAGACCACAGCCCACAGATACGCAGTATTTT.

Here the CDR3 reads CASSVAATGTSGISSYNEQFF. The CDR3 nucleotides are TGTGCCAGCAGCGTAGCCGCCACCGGGACTAGCGGTATAAGCTCCTACAATGAGCAGTTCTTC. The J gene is TRBJ2-1, the V gene TRBV9; TRBD2 matches 11 bases. Trimming at V came to 0 bases and at J to 0 bases, leaving 14 bases not matched to a gene. Per the germline V gene, CDR1 is SGDLS and CDR2 is YYNGEE. This CDR3 has 21 residues.

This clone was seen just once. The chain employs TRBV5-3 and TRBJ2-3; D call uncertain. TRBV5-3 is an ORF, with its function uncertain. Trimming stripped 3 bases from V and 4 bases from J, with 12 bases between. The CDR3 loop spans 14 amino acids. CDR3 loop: CARSCYAPPDTQYF. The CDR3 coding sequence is TGTGCCAGAAGCTGTTATGCTCCCCCAGATACGCAGTATTTT.

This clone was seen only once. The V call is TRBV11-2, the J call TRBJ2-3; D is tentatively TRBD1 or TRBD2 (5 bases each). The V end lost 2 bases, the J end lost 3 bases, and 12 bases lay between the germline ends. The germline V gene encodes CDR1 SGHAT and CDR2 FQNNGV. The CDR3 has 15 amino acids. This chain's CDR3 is CASSLKRGSTDTQYF. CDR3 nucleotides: TGTGCCAGCAGCTTAAAGAGGGGCTCGACAGATACGCAGTATTTT. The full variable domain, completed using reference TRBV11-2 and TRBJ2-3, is EAGVAQSPRYKIIEKRQSVAFWCNPISGHATLYWYQQILGQGPKLLIQFQNNGVVDDSQLPKDRFSAERLKGVDSTLKIQPAKLEDSAVYLCASSLKRGSTDTQYFGPGTRLTVL.

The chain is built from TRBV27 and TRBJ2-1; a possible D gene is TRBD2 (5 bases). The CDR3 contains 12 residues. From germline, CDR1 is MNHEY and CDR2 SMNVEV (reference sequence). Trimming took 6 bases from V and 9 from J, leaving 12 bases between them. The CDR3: CASRPIGGEQFF. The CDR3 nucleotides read TGTGCCAGCAGACCAATAGGAGGTGAGCAGTTCTTC.

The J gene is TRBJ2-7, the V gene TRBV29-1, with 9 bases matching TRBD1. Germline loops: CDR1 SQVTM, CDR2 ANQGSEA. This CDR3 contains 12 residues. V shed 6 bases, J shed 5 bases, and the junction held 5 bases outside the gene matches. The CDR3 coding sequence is TGCAGCGTCGTGACAGGGGGTGACGAGCAGTACTTC. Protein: CSVVTGGDEQYF.

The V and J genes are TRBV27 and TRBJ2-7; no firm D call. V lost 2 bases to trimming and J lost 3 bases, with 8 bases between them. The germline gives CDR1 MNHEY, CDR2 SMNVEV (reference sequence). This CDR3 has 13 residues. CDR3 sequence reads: CASSLGENYEQYF. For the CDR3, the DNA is TGTGCCAGCAGTTTAGGAGAAAACTACGAGCAGTACTTC.

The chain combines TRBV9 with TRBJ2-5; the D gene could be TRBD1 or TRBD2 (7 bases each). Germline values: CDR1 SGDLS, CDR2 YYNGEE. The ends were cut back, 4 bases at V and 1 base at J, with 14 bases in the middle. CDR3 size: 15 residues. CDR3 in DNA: TGTGCCAGCAGCCCAGCGGGACAGCCCCAAGAGACCCAGTACTTC. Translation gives CASSPAGQPQETQYF.